Each of the 25 T cell receptor beta chains below was sequenced from the same sample in a study of cytomegalovirus exposure and HLA in healthy donors. The study ran its PCR with 60 Vbeta and 13 Jbeta primers. Method: immunoSEQ multiplex PCR; TCRdb's copy keeps in-frame clones and lacks some. The sample has under 200,000 clones; 60% to 75% are singletons. Sequencing was done on a sample of PBMCs. The source of these receptors is a woman in her forties or fifties in good health and CMV-seropositive.

By proportion, this clone is medium-sized (0.01 to 0.1%). This chain connects TRBV7-9 to TRBJ2-7; D call uncertain. V lost 5 bases, J lost 4 bases, and 9 bases lay in between. CDR1 is SEHNR, CDR2 FQNEAQ, per germline (reference sequence). This CDR3 is 12 amino acids long. The CDR3 nucleotides read TGTGCCAGCAGCCCCGACGGGTACGAGCAGTACTTC. Translating gives CASSPDGYEQYF.

The chain is built from TRBV4-1 and TRBJ1-3, with a tentative D call TRBD1 (6 bases). Per germline, CDR1 MGHRA and CDR2 YSYEKL. With 6 bases removed from V and 1 base from J, the gap between germline ends came to 13 bases. The CDR3 loop spans 15 amino acids. The CDR3 protein is CASRSTGNSGNTIYF. CDR3 coding DNA: TGCGCCAGCAGATCAACAGGGAATTCTGGAAACACCATATATTTT.

This chain connects TRBV25-1 to TRBJ1-1, with 9 bases aligning to TRBD1. The CDR3 length is 15 residues. CDR1 is MGHDK, CDR2 SYGVNS, per germline. V gave up 2 bases and J gave up 4 bases; unmatched junction bases: 5. CDR3 sequence (DNA): TGTGCCAGCAGTGAACTACAGGGGGCAGGCACTGAAGCTTTCTTT. Amino acid sequence: CASSELQGAGTEAFF.

The V gene is TRBV2, the J gene TRBJ1-1; 8 bases map to TRBD1. Per germline, CDR1 SNHLY and CDR2 FYNNEI. The V and J ends lost 5 bases and 4 bases, in that order; junction bases with no gene match: 3. The CDR3 is made up of 13 amino acids. CDR3 protein: CASSRGQATEAFF. CDR3 DNA sequence: TGTGCCAGCAGTAGGGGACAGGCCACTGAAGCTTTCTTT.

This clone was recorded once. The rearrangement joins TRBV18 to TRBJ2-3; no reliable D call. CDR1 is KGHSH, CDR2 LQKENI, per germline. This CDR3 comprises 15 residues. Trimming shortened V by 5 bases and J by 3 bases, and 15 bases separated the two germline ends. The CDR3 bases are TGTGCCAGCTCAATGAGCTCCCCAGGTACAGATACGCAGTATTTT. Residues: CASSMSSPGTDTQYF.

V usage is TRBV29-1 and J usage is TRBJ2-1; TRBD2 aligns across 7 bases. This CDR3 comprises 14 residues. Per the germline V gene, CDR1 is SQVTM and CDR2 is ANQGSEA. Trimming cost V 6 bases and J 1 base; bases outside gene matches: 6. The CDR3 DNA reads as TGCAGCGTAGGACGGGGGGTTTCCTACAATGAGCAGTTCTTC. This sequence encodes CSVGRGVSYNEQFF.

The CDR3 sequence: CASRPGQDNEKLFF. CDR3 bases: TGTGCCAGCAGGCCGGGACAGGACAATGAAAAACTGTTTTTT. The chain uses TRBV6-1 and TRBJ1-4; 8 nucleotides align to TRBD1. This CDR3 comprises 14 residues. Germline CDR1 and CDR2: MNHNS and SASEGT. The V segment lost 6 bases and the J segment 5 bases; nucleotides outside the gene matches: 5.

V gene TRBV7-9 combines with J gene TRBJ2-5, with TRBD2 identical over 8 bases. The CDR3 extends over 14 amino acids. Germline loops: CDR1 SEHNR, CDR2 FQNEAQ (reference sequence). The ends lost 5 bases at V and 1 base at J; junction bases unmatched: 3. The DNA for the CDR3 is TGTGCCAGCAGCCTCACTAGCGGCCAAGAGACCCAGTACTTC. Translated: CASSLTSGQETQYF.

The CDR3, as DNA: TGCGCCAGCAGCCTACACAGAGCCACAGATACGCAGTATTTT. It codes for CASSLHRATDTQYF. This rearrangement joins TRBV4-1 to TRBJ2-3, with D uncertain. The CDR3 covers 14 residues. Between the trimmed V and J ends, which lost 4 bases and 2 bases, there was a span of 10 bases. Germline-derived CDR1 and CDR2 are MGHRA and YSYEKL.

This clone occurred a few times. The V and J genes are TRBV5-6 and TRBJ2-5; 8 bases match TRBD2. The germline gives CDR1 SGHDT, CDR2 YYEEEE. Trimming cost V 3 bases and J 4 bases; bases outside gene matches: 8. CDR3 length: 15 amino acids. CDR3 bases: TGTGCCAGCAGCTGGACGCGGGGGGAGAGAGAGACCCAGTACTTC. Its protein is CASSWTRGERETQYF.

A word on this clone: The germline gene is not matched at one end of the junction; a read error may be the cause. The genes are TRBV7-9 and TRBJ2-2; 10 nucleotides align to TRBD1. CDR1 is SEHNR, CDR2 FQNEAQ, per germline (reference sequence). This CDR3 is built from 13 residues. This chain's CDR3 is CSSRQGANGELFF. CDR3 bases: TGTTCCAGCAGACAGGGGGCGAACGGGGAGCTGTTTTTT.

CDR3 nucleotide sequence: TGCGCCAGCAGCGACTCACAAGAGACCCAGTACTTC. Its translation is CASSDSQETQYF. V gene TRBV5-1 combines with J gene TRBJ2-5; D gene unclear. The CDR3 sequence is 12 residues long. The V end lost 4 bases, the J end lost 2 bases, and 6 bases lay between the germline ends. Germline-derived CDR1 and CDR2 are SGHRS and YFSETQ.

This sequence joins TRBV18 and TRBJ2-1; a weak D match, TRBD2 (5 bases). The CDR3 is made up of 15 amino acids. Germline V gives CDR1 KGHSH, CDR2 LQKENI. V lost 3 bases and J 0 bases, leaving 9 bases between the germline ends. In DNA form, the CDR3 reads TGTGCCAGCTCACCGAGCGGCAGCTCCTACAATGAGCAGTTCTTC. Its translation: CASSPSGSSYNEQFF.

This clone was seen once. The CDR3 DNA reads as TGTGCCAGCTCCGGACAGGGGTATGGCTACACCTTC. Protein: CASSGQGYGYTF. The chain recombines TRBV18 with TRBJ1-2; 9 positions agree with TRBD1. This CDR3 has 12 amino acids. V lost 6 bases to trimming and J lost 5 bases; unmatched junction nucleotides: 1. Germline-derived CDR1 and CDR2 are KGHSH and LQKENI.

The chain uses TRBV30 and TRBJ1-3, with D unclear. The germline CDR1 and CDR2 sequences are GTSNPN and SVGIG (reference sequence). The CDR3 length is 12 residues. Trimming left V 2 bases short and J 7 bases short, with 9 bases between. The DNA of the CDR3 is TGTGCCTGGAGTTTCACCGGGAACACCATATATTTT. Its translation: CAWSFTGNTIYF.

This clone was observed a single time. The V and J genes are TRBV7-9 and TRBJ1-4; D ambiguous. Deletions cut 5 bases from V and 2 bases from J, with 9 bases between. The CDR3 is 14 amino acids. Germline V gives CDR1 SEHNR, CDR2 FQNEAQ (reference sequence). The CDR3 nucleotides are TGTGCCAGCAGCCGCCGGGAGACTAATGAAAAACTGTTTTTT. Translating it yields CASSRRETNEKLFF.

This chain uses TRBV7-6 with TRBJ1-5, with a weak D call TRBD1 (5 bases). V was trimmed by 6 bases and J by 3 bases, leaving 12 bases between them. This CDR3 comprises 14 residues. Germline-derived CDR1 and CDR2 are SGHVS and FNYEAQ. This CDR3 reads CASSFGGANQPQHF. In DNA, the CDR3 is TGTGCCAGCAGTTTCGGGGGTGCCAATCAGCCCCAGCATTTT. The full variable domain, rest sourced from reference TRBV7-6 and TRBJ1-5, is GAGVSQSPRYKVTKRGQDVALRCDPISGHVSLYWYRQALGQGPEFLTYFNYEAQQDKSGLPNDRFSAERPEGSISTLTIQRTEQRDSAMYRCASSFGGANQPQHFGDGTRLSIL.

V and J are TRBV21-1 and TRBJ1-2; the tabulated D call, TRBD1, remains unverified against the DNA. TRBV21-1 is a pseudogene locus. There are 14 residues in the CDR3. The CDR3 coding sequence is TGTGCCCGAAGGGCCCGGTGGACAGGGGATGGCTACACCTTC. Amino acid sequence: CARRARWTGDGYTF.

The rearrangement links TRBV7-8 to TRBJ2-1; no clear D. Germline CDR1 SGHVS, CDR2 FQNEAQ. Trimming shortened V by 1 base and J by 9 bases, and 13 bases separated the two germline ends. This CDR3 spans 14 amino acids. The CDR3 spells CASSLVEQFAEQFF. The CDR3 bases are TGTGCCAGCAGCTTAGTAGAGCAATTTGCTGAGCAGTTCTTC.

This chain connects TRBV5-1 to TRBJ2-5; tentative D call: TRBD1 (8 bases). CDR3 length: 13 amino acids. Trimming took 4 bases from V and 7 from J, leaving 14 bases between them. The germline V gene encodes CDR1 SGHRS and CDR2 YFSETQ. Here the CDR3 DNA reads TGCGCCAGCAGCGTGACAGGGGAGGGGACCCAGTACTTC. Encoded protein: CASSVTGEGTQYF.

The chain has TRBV28 and TRBJ1-3, with D possibly being TRBD1 (5 bases). The V and J ends lost 8 bases and 4 bases respectively, with 15 bases between them. CDR1 and CDR2 from the germline V gene are MDHEN and SYDVKM. CDR3 size: 14 residues. The CDR3 spells CASFQGSRGNTIYF. In DNA form, the CDR3 reads TGTGCCAGCTTCCAGGGCTCGAGGGGAAACACCATATATTTT.

CDR3 amino acids: CASSAWTGGRNQPQHF. CDR3 sequence (DNA): TGTGCCAGCAGTGCGTGGACAGGGGGACGCAATCAGCCCCAGCATTTT. V is TRBV2 and J is TRBJ1-5; 10 bases are a match to TRBD1. Germline values: CDR1 SNHLY, CDR2 FYNNEI. The CDR3 runs to 16 residues. V was clipped by 4 bases and J by 2 bases; unmatched bases: 5.

The chain has TRBV9 and TRBJ1-3; 7 bases are shared with TRBD1. The CDR3 length is 17 residues. Germline CDR1 SGDLS, CDR2 YYNGEE. V was clipped by 0 bases and J by 0 bases; unmatched bases: 6. CDR3: CASSVEGTVYSGNTIYF. The CDR3 DNA reads as TGTGCCAGCAGCGTAGAAGGGACAGTTTACTCTGGAAACACCATATATTTT.

The gene calls are TRBV11-1 and TRBJ1-4; 8 bases are a match to TRBD1. The germline CDR1 and CDR2 sequences are SGHAT and FQDESV (reference sequence). V dropped 5 bases and J dropped 0; count of bases not matched to a gene: 5. The CDR3 has 16 amino acids. CDR3 in amino acids: CASSPGQGATNEKLFF. The CDR3 region has the DNA TGTGCCAGCAGCCCCGGACAGGGCGCAACTAATGAAAAACTGTTTTTT.

The chain joins TRBV9 to TRBJ2-7, with 10 positions matching TRBD1. This CDR3 is 15 amino acids long. V was pared by 3 bases and J by 6 bases, with 9 bases of the junction left unmatched. Germline assignment: CDR1 SGDLS and CDR2 YYNGEE. CDR3 in DNA: TGTGCCAGCAGCGACACCGGGACAGGGGACGTCGAGCAGTACTTC. It is translated as CASSDTGTGDVEQYF.